These 11 T cell receptor beta chains were all obtained from the same sample, sequenced in a study of breast tumors, draining lymph nodes, adjacent tissues. Samples came from axillary lymph nodes draining the breast cancer. From the multiplex PCR reads, TCRdb called clonotypes with MiXCR, one entry per CDR3 protein. Of about 180,000 distinct CDR3 sequences in the sample, 33% were seen once. Sequenced sample: axillary lymph node tissue. These receptors all come from a female donor with breast cancer. Some clones in this sample may be carry-over from other donors' samples.

In regard to this clonotype: A much larger clone sits a single nucleotide away, making a read error possible. The chain is built from TRBV20-1 and TRBJ2-1; the match to TRBD2 covers 10 bases. The CDR3 has 14 residues. Germline loops: CDR1 DFQATT, CDR2 SNEGSKA (reference sequence). The CDR3: CSAESGGAYTEQFF. The CDR3 DNA reads TGCAGTGCTGAGAGCGGGGGGGCCTACACTGAGCAGTTCTTC.

This clonotype was counted many times. This chain connects TRBV4-2 to TRBJ1-2, with TRBD1 matching 11 bases. CDR1 and CDR2 from the germline V gene are LGHNA and YNFKEQ. CDR3 size: 19 residues. The V segment lost 1 base and the J segment 8 bases; nucleotides outside the gene matches: 18. CDR3 DNA sequence: TGTGCCAGCAGCCAAGTAGGTGGTTATGGGGACAGGGGGTCTAGCGGCTACACCTTC. Its protein is CASSQVGGYGDRGSSGYTF.

In this sample, this clonotype turned up many times. The gene calls are TRBV29-1 and TRBJ1-2; tentative D call: TRBD1 (5 bases). Germline lookup yields CDR1 SQVTM and CDR2 ANQGSEA. Trimming took 0 bases from V and 2 from J, leaving 7 bases between them. CDR3 length: 13 amino acids. CDR3 sequence: CSVEDRQNYGYTF. CDR3 DNA sequence: TGCAGCGTTGAAGATAGACAGAACTATGGCTACACCTTC.

This clonotype showed up many times. A read error may explain this, as a much larger clone is one base away. The chain uses TRBV20-1 and TRBJ1-2; D remains unclear. CDR3 size: 12 residues. Germline-derived CDR1 and CDR2 are DFQATT and SNEGSKA (reference sequence). CDR3 in amino acids: CSAPLRAYGSTF. The CDR3 coding sequence is TGCAGTGCCCCTCTCCGAGCCTATGGCTCCACCTTC.

This clonotype was seen repeatedly, ten times or more. The V call is TRBV7-2, the J call TRBJ2-1; TRBD2 agrees at 10 bases. The germline CDR1 and CDR2 sequences are SGHTA and FQGNSA. Trimming removed 5 bases from V and 6 bases from J; junction bases left unmatched: 16. CDR3 length: 18 residues. The CDR3 coding sequence is TGTGCCAGCAGCCGACAATTTGGATGGACTAGCGGCGGCAATGAGCAGTTCTTC. Translating it yields CASSRQFGWTSGGNEQFF.

This clonotype was counted a few times. The chain joins TRBV27 to TRBJ2-3, with a possible D match to TRBD2 (6 bases). The germline V gene encodes CDR1 MNHEY and CDR2 SMNVEV (reference sequence). There are 15 residues in the CDR3. Trimming shortened V by 5 bases and J by 2 bases, and 14 bases separated the two germline ends. CDR3 sequence: CASSDRGSYTDTQYF. The CDR3 nucleotides are TGTGCCAGCAGTGACCGGGGGTCCTACACAGATACGCAGTATTTT.

This clonotype appeared many times. This chain uses TRBV20-1 with TRBJ2-1, with TRBD2 matching over 11 bases. The CDR3 runs 17 residues. Germline V gene sequence: CDR1 DFQATT, CDR2 SNEGSKA (reference sequence). The V segment lost 0 bases and the J segment 3 bases; nucleotides outside the gene matches: 7. The DNA of the CDR3 is TGCAGTGCTAGAGACTTTCTAGCGGGGGGATACTACAATGAGCAGTTCTTC. Translated: CSARDFLAGGYYNEQFF.

This clonotype was seen many times. CDR3 in amino acids: CATSRDIGTGEETQYF. In DNA, the CDR3 is TGTGCCACCAGCAGAGATATAGGGACAGGGGAAGAGACCCAGTACTTC. The chain links TRBV15 to TRBJ2-5; TRBD1 matches at 10 bases. This CDR3 comprises 16 residues. Unmatched junction bases numbered 4, after V lost 0 bases and J lost 3 bases. Germline assignment: CDR1 LNHNV and CDR2 YYDKDF (reference sequence).

The rearrangement uses TRBV19 and TRBJ1-1, with D possibly matching TRBD1 (5 bases). Trimming pared 3 bases from V and 9 bases from J, leaving 14 bases between. The CDR3 spans 13 residues. Germline V CDR1 and CDR2: LNHDA, SQIVND (reference sequence). The CDR3 loop is CASSIPSTEKAFF. In DNA form, the CDR3 reads TGTGCCAGTAGTATTCCCTCGACAGAGAAAGCTTTCTTT.

This clonotype has just a few counts. A read error may be the cause here, since a much bigger clone is one base away. The chain has TRBV9 and TRBJ2-7, with TRBD1 matching 7 bases. From germline, CDR1 is SGDLS and CDR2 YYNGEE. The CDR3 contains 13 residues. Trimming cost V 2 bases and J 3 bases; bases outside gene matches: 2. The CDR3 coding sequence is TGTGCCAGCAGCGTCGGGACAGTCTACGAGCAGTACTTC. It codes for CASSVGTVYEQYF.

The CDR3 protein is CASSLWTGANVLTF. The DNA of the CDR3 is TGTGCCAGCAGCCTGTGGACAGGGGCCAACGTCCTGACTTTC. The V and J genes are TRBV12-3 or TRBV12-4 and TRBJ2-6; perhaps TRBD1 as D (5 bases). The CDR3 contains 14 residues. Trimming took 6 bases from V and 4 from J, leaving 10 bases between them.